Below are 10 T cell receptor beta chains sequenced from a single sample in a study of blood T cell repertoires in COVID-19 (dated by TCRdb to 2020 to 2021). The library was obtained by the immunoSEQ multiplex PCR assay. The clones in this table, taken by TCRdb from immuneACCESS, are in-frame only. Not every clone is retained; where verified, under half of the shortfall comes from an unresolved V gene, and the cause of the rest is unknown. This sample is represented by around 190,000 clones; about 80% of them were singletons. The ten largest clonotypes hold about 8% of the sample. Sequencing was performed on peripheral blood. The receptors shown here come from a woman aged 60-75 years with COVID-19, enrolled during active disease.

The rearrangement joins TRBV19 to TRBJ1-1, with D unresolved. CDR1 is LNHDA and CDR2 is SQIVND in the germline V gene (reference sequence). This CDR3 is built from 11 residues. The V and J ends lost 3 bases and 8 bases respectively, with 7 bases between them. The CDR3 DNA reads TGTGCCAGTAGTATGCAGGTGGAAGCTTTCTTT. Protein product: CASSMQVEAFF.

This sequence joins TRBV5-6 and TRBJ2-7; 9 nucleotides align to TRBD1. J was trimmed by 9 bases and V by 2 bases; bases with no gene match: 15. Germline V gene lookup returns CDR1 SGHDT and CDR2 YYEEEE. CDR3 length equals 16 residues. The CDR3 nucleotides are TGTGCCAGCAGCTTCCTCCTGGGACAGGGTGCCCTTTCGCAGTACGTC. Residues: CASSFLLGQGALSQYV.

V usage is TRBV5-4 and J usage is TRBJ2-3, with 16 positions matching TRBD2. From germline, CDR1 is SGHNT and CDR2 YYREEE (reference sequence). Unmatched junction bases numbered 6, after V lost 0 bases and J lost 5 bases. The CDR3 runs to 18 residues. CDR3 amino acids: CASSLGGTSGRAKDTQYF. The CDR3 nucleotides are TGTGCCAGCAGCTTGGGGGGGACTAGCGGGAGGGCAAAAGATACGCAGTATTTT.

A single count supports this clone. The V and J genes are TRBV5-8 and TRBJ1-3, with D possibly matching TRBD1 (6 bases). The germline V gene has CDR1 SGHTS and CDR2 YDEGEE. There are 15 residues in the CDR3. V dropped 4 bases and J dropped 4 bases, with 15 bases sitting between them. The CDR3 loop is CASSRLQGPGNTIYF. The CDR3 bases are TGTGCCAGCAGCCGATTGCAGGGGCCCGGAAACACCATATATTTT.

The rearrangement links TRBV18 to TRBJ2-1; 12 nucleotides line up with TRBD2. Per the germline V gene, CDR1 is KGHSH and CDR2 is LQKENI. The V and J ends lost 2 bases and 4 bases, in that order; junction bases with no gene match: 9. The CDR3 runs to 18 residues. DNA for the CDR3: TGTGCCAGCTCACCAAGGCCGGGACTAGCGGGCGGTTACAATGAGCAGTTCTTC. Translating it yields CASSPRPGLAGGYNEQFF. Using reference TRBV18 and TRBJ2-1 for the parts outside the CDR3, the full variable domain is NAGVMQNPRHLVRRRGQEARLRCSPMKGHSHVYWYRQLPEEGLKFMVYLQKENIIDESGMPKERFSAEFPKEGPSILRIQQVVRGDSAAYFCASSPRPGLAGGYNEQFFGPGTRLTVL.

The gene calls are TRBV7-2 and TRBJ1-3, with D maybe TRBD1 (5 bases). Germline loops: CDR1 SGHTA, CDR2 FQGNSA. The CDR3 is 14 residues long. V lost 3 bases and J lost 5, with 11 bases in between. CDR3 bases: TGTGCCAGCAGCTTCCCTGACAGCAGAAACACCATATATTTT. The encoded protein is CASSFPDSRNTIYF.

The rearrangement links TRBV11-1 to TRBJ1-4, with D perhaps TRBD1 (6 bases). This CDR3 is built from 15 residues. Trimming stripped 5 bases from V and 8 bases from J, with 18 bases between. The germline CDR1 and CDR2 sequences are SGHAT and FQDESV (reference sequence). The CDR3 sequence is CASSRVGGHEEKLFF. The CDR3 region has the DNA TGTGCCAGCAGCCGTGTCGGGGGGCATGAGGAAAAACTGTTTTTT.

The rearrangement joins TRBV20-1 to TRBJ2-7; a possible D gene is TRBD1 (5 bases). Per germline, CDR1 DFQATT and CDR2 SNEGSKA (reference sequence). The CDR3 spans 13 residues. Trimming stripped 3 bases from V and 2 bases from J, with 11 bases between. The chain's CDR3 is CSASERQTYEQYV. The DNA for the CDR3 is TGCAGTGCTAGTGAAAGACAGACCTACGAGCAGTACGTC.

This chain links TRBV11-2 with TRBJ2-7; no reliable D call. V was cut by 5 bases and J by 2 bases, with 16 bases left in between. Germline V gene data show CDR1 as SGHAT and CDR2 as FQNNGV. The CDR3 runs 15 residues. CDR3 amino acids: CASSLSLGSPYEQYV. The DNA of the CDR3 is TGTGCCAGCAGCCTCTCCCTAGGCAGTCCCTACGAGCAGTACGTC.

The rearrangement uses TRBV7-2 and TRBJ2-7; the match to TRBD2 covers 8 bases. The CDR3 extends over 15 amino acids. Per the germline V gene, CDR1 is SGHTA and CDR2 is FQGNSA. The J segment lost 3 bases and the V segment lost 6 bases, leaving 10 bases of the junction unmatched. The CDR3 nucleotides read TGTGCCAGCAGTCAGTCGGGCGGGGGGTTCTACGAGCAGTACGTC. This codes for CASSQSGGGFYEQYV.